These 13 T cell receptor beta chains were all obtained from the same sample, sequenced in a study of cytomegalovirus exposure and HLA in healthy donors. PCR primers comprised 60 Vbeta and 13 Jbeta primers. Here immunoSEQ multiplex PCR was the method, and the copy in TCRdb shows in-frame clones only, minus some. The sample has hundreds of thousands of clones; approximately 90% are singletons. Specimen: PBMCs. The receptors shown here come from a young woman in good health and CMV-seronegative.

The chain employs TRBV7-9 and TRBJ2-7; TRBD1 matches at 7 bases. The CDR3 contains 16 residues. After removal of 4 bases from V and 4 bases from J, the junction contained 13 bases not matched to a gene. The germline gives CDR1 SEHNR, CDR2 FQNEAQ (reference sequence). The CDR3 sequence is CASSSGRDRDLYEQYF. CDR3 DNA: TGTGCCAGCAGCTCCGGCCGGGACAGAGACTTGTACGAGCAGTACTTC.

The chain combines TRBV7-2 with TRBJ1-5; the D is unclear. CDR1 is SGHTA, CDR2 FQGNSA, per germline. V was clipped by 5 bases and J by 7 bases, with 18 bases between them. CDR3 size: 15 residues. In nucleotides, the CDR3 is TGTGCCAGCAGCCCGCTAGGATCTCCTCTGCAGCCCCAGCATTTT. Its translation: CASSPLGSPLQPQHF.

The chain recombines TRBV28 with TRBJ1-1, with D perhaps TRBD1 (6 bases). Trimming removed 7 bases from V and 3 bases from J, with 12 bases in between. The germline V gene has CDR1 MDHEN and CDR2 SYDVKM. The CDR3 has 13 amino acids. CDR3 residues: CASNPGTYTEAFF. In DNA form, the CDR3 reads TGTGCCAGCAACCCGGGGACATACACTGAAGCTTTCTTT.

A few counts support this clone. V usage is TRBV5-6 and J usage is TRBJ2-1, with D possibly being TRBD2 (7 bases). This CDR3 has 16 residues. Germline V CDR1 and CDR2: SGHDT, YYEEEE. The V end was cut by 1 base, the J end by 4 bases, with 15 bases between. This CDR3 is CASSLWGGARYNEQFF. CDR3 coding DNA: TGTGCCAGCAGCTTGTGGGGGGGGGCCAGGTACAATGAGCAGTTCTTC.

This clone has more than one count but fewer than ten. CDR3 sequence: CASSEAVGRTRTIDEQFF. CDR3 coding DNA: TGTGCCAGCAGTGAAGCAGTGGGGCGGACTAGGACAATCGATGAGCAGTTCTTC. The V gene is TRBV2, the J gene TRBJ2-1, with 7 positions matching TRBD2. The germline V gene has CDR1 SNHLY and CDR2 FYNNEI. The CDR3 is 18 amino acids. Trimming cost V 0 bases and J 8 bases; bases outside gene matches: 16.

The chain combines TRBV1 with TRBJ2-3; the table's D call, TRBD2, was not checked against the DNA. TRBV1 is labeled a pseudogene. This CDR3 has 17 amino acids. The CDR3 protein is CTSSQDRAGGPTDTQYF. CDR3 nucleotide sequence: TGCACCAGCAGCCAAGATCGAGCGGGGGGGCCCACAGATACGCAGTATTTT.

This chain joins TRBV9 and TRBJ2-1; TRBD1 is a possible D gene (6 bases). V was clipped by 0 bases and J by 3 bases, with 13 bases between them. CDR1 SGDLS and CDR2 YYNGEE come from the germline V gene. The CDR3 length is 16 residues. The CDR3 sequence is CASSVGGLPNYNEQFF. CDR3 sequence (DNA): TGTGCCAGCAGCGTAGGGGGGCTCCCAAACTACAATGAGCAGTTCTTC. Filled out from reference TRBV9 and TRBJ2-1, the complete variable domain reads DSGVTQTPKHLITATGQRVTLRCSPRSGDLSVYWYQQSLDQGLQFLIQYYNGEERAKGNILERFSAQQFPDLHSELNLSSLELGDSALYFCASSVGGLPNYNEQFFGPGTRLTVL.

This chain uses TRBV9 with TRBJ2-3, with 10 bases identical to TRBD2. CDR1 and CDR2 (germline): SGDLS, YYNGEE. The CDR3 loop spans 16 amino acids. J lost 6 bases, V lost 7 bases, and 14 bases had no gene match. In DNA form, the CDR3 reads TGTGCCAGCGATGTTTTAGCGGGGGGAGCCACTGATACGCAGTATTTT. Translated, it gives CASDVLAGGATDTQYF.

The chain links TRBV7-8 to TRBJ1-2; D remains unclear. V shed 3 bases and J shed 3 bases, with 8 bases lying between them. The germline CDR1 and CDR2 sequences are SGHVS and FQNEAQ. The CDR3 covers 13 residues. The CDR3 sequence: CASSFGQDYGYTF. CDR3 DNA: TGTGCCAGCAGCTTTGGGCAGGACTATGGCTACACCTTC.

The chain combines TRBV30 with TRBJ1-2; 7 bases align to TRBD1. Germline loops: CDR1 GTSNPN, CDR2 SVGIG (reference sequence). Trimming cost V 2 bases and J 1 base; bases outside gene matches: 1. This CDR3 has 13 amino acids. Here the CDR3 DNA reads TGTGCCTGGAGTAACAGGGGTAACTATGGCTACACCTTC. Amino acid sequence: CAWSNRGNYGYTF.

The rearrangement links TRBV6-1 to TRBJ1-2, with D perhaps TRBD1 (5 bases). V was pared by 4 bases and J by 4 bases, with 19 bases between. Germline V CDR1 and CDR2: MNHNS, SASEGT. This CDR3 is built from 16 residues. The CDR3 sequence: CASSVYETASLYGYTF. Here the CDR3 DNA reads TGTGCCAGCAGTGTATATGAGACAGCTTCTCTCTATGGCTACACCTTC.

CDR3 amino acids: CASSRTGTSGGFTDTQYF. The CDR3 DNA is TGTGCCAGCAGCCGAACCGGGACTAGCGGGGGGTTCACAGATACGCAGTATTTT. This chain connects TRBV7-6 to TRBJ2-3; 15 bases agree with TRBD2. V lost 5 bases and J lost 2; bases outside the gene matches: 8. The CDR3 is made up of 18 amino acids. Per germline, CDR1 SGHVS and CDR2 FNYEAQ.

Concerning this clone itself: The junction departs from the called germline gene at one end, perhaps through a read error. V gene TRBV15 combines with J gene TRBJ1-6; weak D call: TRBD1 (5 bases). Germline CDR1 reads LNHNV; CDR2 reads YYDKDF (reference sequence). The CDR3 sequence is 16 residues long. This chain's CDR3 is CATSGYRSSHNSPLHF. Here the CDR3 DNA reads TGTGCCACCAGCGGTTACAGGAGCTCCCATAATTCACCCCTCCACTTT.